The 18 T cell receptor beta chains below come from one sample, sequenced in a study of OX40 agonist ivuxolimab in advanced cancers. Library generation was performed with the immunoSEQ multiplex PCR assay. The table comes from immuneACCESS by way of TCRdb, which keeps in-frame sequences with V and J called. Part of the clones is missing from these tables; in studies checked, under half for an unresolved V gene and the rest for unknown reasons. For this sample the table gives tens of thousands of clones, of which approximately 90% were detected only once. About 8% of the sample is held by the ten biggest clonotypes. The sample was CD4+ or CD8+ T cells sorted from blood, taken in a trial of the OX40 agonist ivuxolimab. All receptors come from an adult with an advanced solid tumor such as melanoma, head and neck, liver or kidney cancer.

Written as DNA, the CDR3 is TGTGCCAGCAGTTCCTCCGCGGGCCCGCGTTCCTACGAGCAGTACTTC. Amino acid sequence: CASSSSAGPRSYEQYF. V gene TRBV27 combines with J gene TRBJ2-7; D possibly corresponds to TRBD2 (5 bases). CDR3 length: 16 residues. The ends were cut back, 4 bases at V and 1 base at J, with 17 bases in the middle. CDR1 is MNHEY and CDR2 is SMNVEV in the germline V gene (reference sequence).

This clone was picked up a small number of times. CDR3 nucleotides: TGTGCCAGCAGCTTGCCGTCCCAGGGGACCTACGAGCAGTACTTC. Its protein product is CASSLPSQGTYEQYF. The chain employs TRBV5-6 and TRBJ2-7, with D tentatively TRBD1 (6 bases). This CDR3 has 15 amino acids. CDR1 is SGHDT, CDR2 YYEEEE, per germline. Trimming stripped 1 base from V and 2 bases from J, with 13 bases between.

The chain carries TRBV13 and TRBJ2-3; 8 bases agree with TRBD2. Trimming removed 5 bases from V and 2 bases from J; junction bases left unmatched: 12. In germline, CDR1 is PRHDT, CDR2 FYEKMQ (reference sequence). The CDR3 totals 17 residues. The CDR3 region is CASSSLAGGFFTDTQYF. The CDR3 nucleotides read TGTGCCAGCAGCAGCCTCGCGGGGGGATTTTTCACAGATACGCAGTATTTT.

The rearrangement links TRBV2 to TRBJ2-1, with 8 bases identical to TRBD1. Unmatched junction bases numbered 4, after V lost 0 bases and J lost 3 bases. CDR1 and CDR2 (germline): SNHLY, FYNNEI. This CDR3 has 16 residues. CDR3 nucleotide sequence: TGTGCCAGCAGTGAAGCATCAGGGGGCTTCTACAATGAGCAGTTCTTC. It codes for CASSEASGGFYNEQFF.

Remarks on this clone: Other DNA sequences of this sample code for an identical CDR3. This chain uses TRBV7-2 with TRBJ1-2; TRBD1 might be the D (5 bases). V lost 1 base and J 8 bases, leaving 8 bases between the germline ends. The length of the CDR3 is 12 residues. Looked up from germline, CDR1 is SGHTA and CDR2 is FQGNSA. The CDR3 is CASSLGGVGYTF. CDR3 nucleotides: TGTGCCAGCAGCTTAGGAGGGGTCGGCTACACCTTC.

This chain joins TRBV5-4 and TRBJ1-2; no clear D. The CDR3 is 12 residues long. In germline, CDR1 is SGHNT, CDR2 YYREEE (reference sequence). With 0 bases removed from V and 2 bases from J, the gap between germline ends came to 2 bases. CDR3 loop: CASSLENYGYTF. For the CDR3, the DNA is TGTGCCAGCAGCTTGGAAAACTATGGCTACACCTTC.

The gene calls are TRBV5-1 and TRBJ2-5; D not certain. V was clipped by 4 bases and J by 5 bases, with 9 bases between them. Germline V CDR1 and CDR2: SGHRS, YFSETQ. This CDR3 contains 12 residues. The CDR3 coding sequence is TGCGCCAGCAGCACCCTAGGGGAGACCCAGTACTTC. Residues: CASSTLGETQYF.

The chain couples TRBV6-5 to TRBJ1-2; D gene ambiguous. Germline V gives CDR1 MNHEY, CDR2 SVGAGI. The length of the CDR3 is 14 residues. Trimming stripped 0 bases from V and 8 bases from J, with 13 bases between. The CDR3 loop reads CASSYSAEVKGYTF. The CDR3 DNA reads TGTGCCAGCAGTTACTCGGCCGAGGTTAAAGGCTACACCTTC.

Here the CDR3 DNA reads TGTGCCAGCAGCTCAACATGGACTAGCGCTCCACCGTACCAAGAGACCCAGTACTTC. Its translation is CASSSTWTSAPPYQETQYF. J is TRBJ2-5 and V is TRBV11-2; 9 nucleotides match TRBD2. The CDR3 consists of 19 residues. V shed 4 bases and J 0 bases; nucleotides not matched to a gene: 15. The germline V gene has CDR1 SGHAT and CDR2 FQNNGV.

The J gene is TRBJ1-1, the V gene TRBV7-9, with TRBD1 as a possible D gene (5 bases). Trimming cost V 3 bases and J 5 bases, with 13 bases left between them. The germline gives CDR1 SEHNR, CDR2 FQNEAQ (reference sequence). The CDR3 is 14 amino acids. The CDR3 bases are TGTGCCAGCAGCTTGGCCGCGGGGGAAACTGAAGCTTTCTTT. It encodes CASSLAAGETEAFF.

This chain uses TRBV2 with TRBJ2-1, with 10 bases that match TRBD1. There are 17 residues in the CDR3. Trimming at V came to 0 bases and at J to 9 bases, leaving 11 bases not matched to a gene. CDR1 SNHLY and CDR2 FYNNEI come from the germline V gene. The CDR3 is CASSEALPGTGDTEQFF. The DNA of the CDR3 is TGTGCCAGCAGTGAAGCGCTTCCTGGGACAGGGGACACTGAGCAGTTCTTC.

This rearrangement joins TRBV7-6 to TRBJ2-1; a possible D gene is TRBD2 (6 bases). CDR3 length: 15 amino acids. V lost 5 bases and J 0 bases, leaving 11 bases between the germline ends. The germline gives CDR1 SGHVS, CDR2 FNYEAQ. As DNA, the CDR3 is TGTGCCAGCAGCCCCGGGCGGGGCTCCTACAATGAGCAGTTCTTC. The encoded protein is CASSPGRGSYNEQFF.

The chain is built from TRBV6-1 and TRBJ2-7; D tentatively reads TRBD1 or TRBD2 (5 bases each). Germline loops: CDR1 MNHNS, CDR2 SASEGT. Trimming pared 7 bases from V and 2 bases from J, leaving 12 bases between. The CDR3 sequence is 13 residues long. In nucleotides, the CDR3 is TGTGCCAGCACCGGGACGGCTACCTACGAGCAGTACTTC. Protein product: CASTGTATYEQYF.

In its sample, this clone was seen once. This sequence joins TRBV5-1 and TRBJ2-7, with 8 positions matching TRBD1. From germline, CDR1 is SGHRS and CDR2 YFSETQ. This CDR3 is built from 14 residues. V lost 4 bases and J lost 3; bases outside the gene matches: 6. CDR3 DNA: TGCGCCAGCAGCCCGGACAGGGTGTACTACGAGCAGTACTTC. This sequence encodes CASSPDRVYYEQYF.

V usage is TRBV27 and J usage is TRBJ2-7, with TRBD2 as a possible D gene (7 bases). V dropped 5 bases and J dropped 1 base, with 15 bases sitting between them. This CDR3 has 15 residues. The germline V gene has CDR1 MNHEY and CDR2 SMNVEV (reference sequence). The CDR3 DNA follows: TGTGCCAGCAGTCTCACCGGGGGGCTATCCTACGAGCAGTACTTC. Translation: CASSLTGGLSYEQYF.

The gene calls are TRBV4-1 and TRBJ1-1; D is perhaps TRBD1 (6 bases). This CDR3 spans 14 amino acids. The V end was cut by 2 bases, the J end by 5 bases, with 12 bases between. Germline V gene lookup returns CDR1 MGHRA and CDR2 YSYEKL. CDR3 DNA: TGCGCCAGCAGCCAAAGCACAGGGACTACTGAAGCTTTCTTT. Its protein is CASSQSTGTTEAFF.

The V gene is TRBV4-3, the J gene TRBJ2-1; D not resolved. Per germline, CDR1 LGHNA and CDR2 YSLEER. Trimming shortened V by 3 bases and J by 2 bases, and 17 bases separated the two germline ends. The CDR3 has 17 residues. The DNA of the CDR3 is TGCGCCAGCAGCCAGTCCCTTTCATTTTCCCCCTACAATGAGCAGTTCTTC. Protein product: CASSQSLSFSPYNEQFF.

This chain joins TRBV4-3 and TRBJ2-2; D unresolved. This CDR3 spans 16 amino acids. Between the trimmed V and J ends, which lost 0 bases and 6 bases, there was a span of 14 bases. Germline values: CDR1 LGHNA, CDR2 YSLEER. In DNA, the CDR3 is TGCGCCAGCAGCCAAGAGAAGGGTAACCTAGCCGGGGAGCTGTTTTTT. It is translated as CASSQEKGNLAGELFF.